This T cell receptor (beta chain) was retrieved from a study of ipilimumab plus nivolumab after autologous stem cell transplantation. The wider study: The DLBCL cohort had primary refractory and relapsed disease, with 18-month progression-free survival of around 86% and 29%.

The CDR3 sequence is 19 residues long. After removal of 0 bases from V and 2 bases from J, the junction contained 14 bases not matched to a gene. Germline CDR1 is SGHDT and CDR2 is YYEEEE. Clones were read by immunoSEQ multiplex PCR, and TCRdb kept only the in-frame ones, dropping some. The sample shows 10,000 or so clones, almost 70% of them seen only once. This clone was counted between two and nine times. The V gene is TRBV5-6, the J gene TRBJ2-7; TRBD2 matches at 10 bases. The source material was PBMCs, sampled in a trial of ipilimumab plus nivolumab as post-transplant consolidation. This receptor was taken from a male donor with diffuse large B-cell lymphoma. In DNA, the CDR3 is TGTGCCAGCAGCTTGGAGATTTTGCCTAGCGGGAGTAATCCCTACGAGCAGTACTTC. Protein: CASSLEILPSGSNPYEQYF. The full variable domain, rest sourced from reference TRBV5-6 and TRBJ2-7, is DAGVTQSPTHLIKTRGQQVTLRCSPKSGHDTVSWYQQALGQGPQFIFQYYEEEERQRGNFPDRFSGHQFPNYSSELNVNALLLGDSALYLCASSLEILPSGSNPYEQYFGPGTRLTVT.